This T cell receptor (beta chain) was captured in a study of cytomegalovirus exposure and HLA in healthy donors. Findings and caveats of the study: A later analysis reportedly found fewer N-insertions in an Asian-associated ancestry cluster than the approximately 660-donor mean. The study flagged about 160 TCR beta chains as cytomegalovirus-associated.

With regard to this clone: Antigen: not known.

CDR3 length: 15 amino acids. Trimming pared 5 bases from V and 4 bases from J, leaving 18 bases between. CDR1 MDHEN and CDR2 SYDVKM come from the germline V gene. PCR employed 60 Vbeta and 13 Jbeta primers. The data were produced by immunoSEQ multiplex PCR, yet TCRdb's version contains in-frame clones alone and is incomplete. There are fewer than 130,000 clones in the sample; over 60% occur only once, and around 2.9% lies in the top ten. The sample consisted of PBMCs. The clonotype was recovered from a woman aged 60 to 75 in good health and CMV-seropositive. The rearrangement links TRBV28 to TRBJ2-7; tentatively, D is TRBD2 (5 bases). The CDR3 loop reads CASSPIERAEYEQYF. DNA of the CDR3: TGTGCCAGCAGTCCCATCGAGCGAGCGGAATACGAGCAGTACTTC.